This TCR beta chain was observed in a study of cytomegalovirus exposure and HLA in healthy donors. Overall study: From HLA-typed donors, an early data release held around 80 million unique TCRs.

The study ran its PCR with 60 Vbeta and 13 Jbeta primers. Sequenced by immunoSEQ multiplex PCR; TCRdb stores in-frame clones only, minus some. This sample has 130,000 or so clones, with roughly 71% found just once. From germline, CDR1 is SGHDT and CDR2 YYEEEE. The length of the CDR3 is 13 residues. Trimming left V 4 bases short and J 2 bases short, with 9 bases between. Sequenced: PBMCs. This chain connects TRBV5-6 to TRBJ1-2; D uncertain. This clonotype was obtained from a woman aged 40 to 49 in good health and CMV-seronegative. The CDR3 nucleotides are TGTGCCAGCAGCAGCGGCGTCAACTATGGCTACACCTTC. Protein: CASSSGVNYGYTF.